This T cell receptor (beta chain) was captured in a study of blood T cell repertoires in COVID-19. Across the whole study: Material from acute and convalescent COVID-19 was sourced from the United States, Italy and Spain.

Germline lookup yields CDR1 KGHSH and CDR2 LQKENI. The CDR3 sequence is 17 residues long. The V end lost 6 bases, the J end lost 8 bases, and 26 bases lay between the germline ends. The authors' processing: Researchers report that nucleated cell counts were estimated from reference gene primer amplification. TCRdb's copy holds only in-frame clones and misses some; the assay was immunoSEQ multiplex PCR. V, J and clone size are taken as reported in that table, and D and trimming were inferred from the DNA itself. The repertoire includes some 70,000 clones, 80% to 90% of them detected once, and 2.5% to 3% sits in the top ten.

The chain joins TRBV18 to TRBJ2-1, with a weak D call TRBD1 (6 bases). The sample comprised peripheral blood. This receptor was taken from a man aged 45-65 years with acute or convalescent COVID-19. The chain's CDR3 is CASSKITGQPTSHEQFF. The CDR3 nucleotides read TGTGCCAGCTCTAAGATTACGGGACAACCCACCTCCCATGAGCAGTTCTTC.